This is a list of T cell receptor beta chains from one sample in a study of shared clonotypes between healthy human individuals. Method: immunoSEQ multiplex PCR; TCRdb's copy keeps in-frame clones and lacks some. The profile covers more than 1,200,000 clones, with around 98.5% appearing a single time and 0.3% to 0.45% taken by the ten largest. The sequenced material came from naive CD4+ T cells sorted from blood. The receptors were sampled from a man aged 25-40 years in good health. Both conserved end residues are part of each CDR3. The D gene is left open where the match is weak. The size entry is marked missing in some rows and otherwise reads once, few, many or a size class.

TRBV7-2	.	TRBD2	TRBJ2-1	TGTGCCAGCAGCTTATTAGCGGGAGGGCCGAATGAGCAGTTCTTC	CASSLLAGGPNEQFF
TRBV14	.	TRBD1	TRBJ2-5	TGTGCCAGCAGCCACAGGGGGCAAGAGACCCAGTACTTC	CASSHRGQETQYF
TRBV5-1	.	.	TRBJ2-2	TGCGCCAGCAGCTTGGTCGTCCTAAGGACCGGGGAGCTGTTTTTT	CASSLVVLRTGELFF
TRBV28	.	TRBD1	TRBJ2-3	TGTGCCAGCAGTTGGACAGGTACGCAGTATTTT	CASSWTGTQYF
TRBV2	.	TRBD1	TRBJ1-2	TGTGCCAGCAGTGAAGGCGGGACAGGGGGTGACTATGGCTACACCTTC	CASSEGGTGGDYGYTF
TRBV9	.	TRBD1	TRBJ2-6	TGTGCCAGCAGCCCCCTTTTCCGGGACAGGGTCTCTGGGGCCAACGTCCTGACTTTC	CASSPLFRDRVSGANVLTF
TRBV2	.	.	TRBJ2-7	TGTGCCAGCAGTGTCGGGGCGGACGAGCAGTACTTC	CASSVGADEQYF
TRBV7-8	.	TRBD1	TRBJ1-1	TGTGCCAGCAGCGGGGACAGGGGGACTGAAGCTTTCTTT	CASSGDRGTEAFF
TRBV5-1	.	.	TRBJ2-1	TGCGCCAGCAGCTACTTAGCGGAAAGCTCCTACAATGAGCAGTTCTTC	CASSYLAESSYNEQFF
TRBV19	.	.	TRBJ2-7	TGTGCCAGTAGTATGTTCCTAGATTCCTACGAGCAGTACTTC	CASSMFLDSYEQYF
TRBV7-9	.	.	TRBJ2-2	TGTGCCAGCAGCTCTGACAGAATTAACACCGGGGAGCTGTTTTTT	CASSSDRINTGELFF
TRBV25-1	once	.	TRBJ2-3	TGTGCCAGCAGTGCAGTTGCAGGGGATACGCAGTATTTT	CASSAVAGDTQYF
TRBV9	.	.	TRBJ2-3	TGTGCCAGCAGCACCCGTACGGCACGCACAGATACGCAGTATTTT	CASSTRTARTDTQYF
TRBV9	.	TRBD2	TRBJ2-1	TGTGCCAGCAGCTTCGGGACTAGCACCAATGAGCAGTTCTTC	CASSFGTSTNEQFF
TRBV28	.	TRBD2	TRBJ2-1	TGTGCCAGCAGAGCGGGACTAGCTATCTACAATGAGCAGTTCTTC	CASRAGLAIYNEQFF
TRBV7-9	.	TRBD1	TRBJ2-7	TGTGCCAGCAGCCCAATCCCCAGGGGGCGACCCGAGCAGTACTTC	CASSPIPRGRPEQYF
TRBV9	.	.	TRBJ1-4	TGTGCCAGCAGCGTTCGAGGGACGAATGAAAAACTGTTTTTT	CASSVRGTNEKLFF
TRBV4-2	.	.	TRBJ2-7	TGTGCCAGCAGCCAAGAAGGGCACGGAAACTACGAGCAGTACTTC	CASSQEGHGNYEQYF
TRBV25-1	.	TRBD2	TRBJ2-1	TGTGCCAGCAGTGGTGTTCAGGCCGGGACTAGAATCAGGGATGAGCAGTTCTTC	CASSGVQAGTRIRDEQFF
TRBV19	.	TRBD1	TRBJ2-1	TGTGCCTCAAGCCGGCGAATCGGACAGGGGGAAAATGAGCAGTTCTTC	CASSRRIGQGENEQFF
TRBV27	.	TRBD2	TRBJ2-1	TGTGCCAGCAGTTTATTGTCGAGACTAGCGGGAGATGAGCAGTTCTTC	CASSLLSRLAGDEQFF
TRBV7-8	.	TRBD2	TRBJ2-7	TGTGCCAGCCTCCGGGTACCCCGGGGAGCTAGCGGGGAGGAGCAGTACTTC	CASLRVPRGASGEEQYF
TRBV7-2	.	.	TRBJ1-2	TGTGCCAGCAGCTTAGCCCCGTCTCGTAATGGCTACACCTTC	CASSLAPSRNGYTF
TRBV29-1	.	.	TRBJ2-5	TGCAGCGCACTATTCCAAGAGACCCAGTACTTC	CSALFQETQYF
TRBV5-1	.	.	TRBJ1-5	TGCGCCAGCAGCTTGGATCCCAGCGGGGGCAATCAGCCCCAGCATTTT	CASSLDPSGGNQPQHF
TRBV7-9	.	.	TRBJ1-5	TGTGCCAGCAGCTTATCAGGGGGCAATCAGCCCCAGCATTTT	CASSLSGGNQPQHF
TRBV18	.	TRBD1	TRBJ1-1	TGTGCCAGCTCCCTATTGGGACAGGTCAATCAGAACACTGAAGCTTTCTTT	CASSLLGQVNQNTEAFF
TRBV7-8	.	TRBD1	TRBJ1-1	TGTGCCAGCAGACGCGCCTCAGGGGGTAGCACTGAAGCTTTCTTT	CASRRASGGSTEAFF
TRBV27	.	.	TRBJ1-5	TGTGCCAGCAGTCTCACTTGGGGGAGTCAGCCCCAGCATTTT	CASSLTWGSQPQHF
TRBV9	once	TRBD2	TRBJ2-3	TGTGCCAGCAGCGTAGGGGTCGCAGCGGGAGGAGATACGCAGTATTTT	CASSVGVAAGGDTQYF
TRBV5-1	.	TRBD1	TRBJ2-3	TGCGCCAGCAGCGGGACAGCTGGCACAGATACGCAGTATTTT	CASSGTAGTDTQYF
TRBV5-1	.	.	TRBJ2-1	TGCGCCAGCGGCAATTTGCTAGCGAGCAATGAGCAGTTCTTC	CASGNLLASNEQFF
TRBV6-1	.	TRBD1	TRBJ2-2	TGTGCCAGCATTAGACAGGGTTCGAACACCGGGGAGCTGTTTTTT	CASIRQGSNTGELFF
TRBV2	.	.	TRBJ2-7	TGTGCCAGCAGGATCGGGGGTACCTACGAGCAGTACTTC	CASRIGGTYEQYF
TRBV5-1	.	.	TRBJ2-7	TGCGCCAGCAGCGTTTGGCCCCAGGAGTTTGATGAGCAGTACTTC	CASSVWPQEFDEQYF
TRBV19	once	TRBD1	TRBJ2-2	TGTGCCAGTAGTATACGATCAGGGACAGGGGTGGTGACTGGGGAGCTGTTTTTT	CASSIRSGTGVVTGELFF
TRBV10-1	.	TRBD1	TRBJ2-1	TGCGCCAGCAGTGCCGGGACAGGGAACAATGAGCAGTTCTTC	CASSAGTGNNEQFF
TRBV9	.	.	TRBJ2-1	TGTGCCAGCAGCGTAAAGCCAGGGACCGGTGAGCAGTTCTTC	CASSVKPGTGEQFF
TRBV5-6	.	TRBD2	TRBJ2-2	TGTGCCAGCAGCTTGCCGTCCCTGGCGGGAGGTACCACCGGGGAGCTGTTTTTT	CASSLPSLAGGTTGELFF
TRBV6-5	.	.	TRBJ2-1	TGTGCCAGCAGTTACTCGGGGAGCAATGAGCAGTTCTTC	CASSYSGSNEQFF
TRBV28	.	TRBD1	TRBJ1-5	TGTGCCAGCAGTCGGACAGGGAATCAGCCCCAGCATTTT	CASSRTGNQPQHF
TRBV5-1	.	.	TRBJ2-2	TGCGCCAGCAGCTTGATCCAGAGGAACACCGGGGAGCTGTTTTTT	CASSLIQRNTGELFF
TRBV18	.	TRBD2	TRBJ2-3	TGTGCCAGCTCAACCTTAGCGGGAGGGCGCACAGATACGCAGTATTTT	CASSTLAGGRTDTQYF
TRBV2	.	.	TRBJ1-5	TGTGCCAGCAGAGTAGGCTATAGCAATCAGCCCCAGCATTTT	CASRVGYSNQPQHF
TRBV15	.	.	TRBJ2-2	TGTGCCACCAGCAGAATTGTCGTCGGCGGGGAGCTGTTTTTT	CATSRIVVGGELFF
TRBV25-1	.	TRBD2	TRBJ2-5	TGTGCCAGCAGGCTCCCGGGACTAGCGGGGCAAGAGACCCAGTACTTC	CASRLPGLAGQETQYF
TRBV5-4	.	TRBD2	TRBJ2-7	TGTGCCAGCAGCTCCGGACTAGCGGGAGGGAGTGTCTACGAGCAGTACTTC	CASSSGLAGGSVYEQYF
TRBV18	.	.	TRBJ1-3	TGTGCCAGCTCACCGGGAACAGGGCCTCAACTCTCTGGAAACACCATATATTTT	CASSPGTGPQLSGNTIYF
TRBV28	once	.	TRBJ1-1	TGTGCCAGCAGTTTGCAGATAGGCAATACTGAAGCTTTCTTT	CASSLQIGNTEAFF